This T cell receptor (beta chain) appears in the sequencing data of a study of Ad26.COV2.S vaccination and SARS-CoV-2 variants. Whole-study context: Sample donor was a member of the COV1001 Ad26.COV2.S trial arm. Recipients of Ad26.COV2.S got it intramuscularly, once or twice 56 days apart.

Stated treatment: over 15 received Ad26.COV2.S at low or high dose, single or two shots; about 5 received placebo; per-sample allocation not given. All samples were drawn on day 63, counting from the first vaccine or placebo injection. Deletions cut 5 bases from V and 3 bases from J, with 14 bases between. CDR3 length equals 14 residues. From germline, CDR1 is MDHEN and CDR2 SYDVKM. Remarks on this clone: Its cognate antigen is unknown.

Study-wide results and limits: Reports say spike-specific CD8+ and CD4+ T cell responses covered substantial breadth after vaccination.

TCRdb's copy holds only in-frame clones and misses some; the assay was immunoSEQ multiplex PCR. This sample has more than 400,000 clones, with about 90% found just once. V usage is TRBV28 and J usage is TRBJ2-7; possibly TRBD2 for D (5 bases). This sample comprised peripheral blood, obtained in a trial of Ad26.COV2.S vaccine versus placebo. The sequence was obtained from a person aged 18-65 years who received the Ad26.COV2.S COVID-19 vaccine or a placebo. CDR3: CASSPPRGGYEQYF. The CDR3 bases are TGTGCCAGCAGTCCACCCCGCGGAGGCTACGAGCAGTACTTC.